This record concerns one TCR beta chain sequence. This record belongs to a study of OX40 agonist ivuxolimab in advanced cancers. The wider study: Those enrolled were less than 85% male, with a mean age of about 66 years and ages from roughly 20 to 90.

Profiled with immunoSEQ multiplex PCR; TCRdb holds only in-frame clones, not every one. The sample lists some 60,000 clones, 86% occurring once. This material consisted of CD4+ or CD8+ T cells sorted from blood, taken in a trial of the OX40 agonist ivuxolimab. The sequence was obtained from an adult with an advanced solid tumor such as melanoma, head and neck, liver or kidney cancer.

This CDR3 is CASSQTGVAGYTF. CDR3 DNA: TGTGCCAGCAGCCAAACGGGGGTAGCTGGCTACACCTTC. The V and J genes are TRBV6-4 and TRBJ1-2; D is perhaps TRBD1 (5 bases). The CDR3 loop spans 13 amino acids. Germline V gene lookup returns CDR1 MRHNA and CDR2 SNTAGT. V lost 6 bases and J lost 7, with 15 bases in between.